Listed below are T cell receptor beta chains from one sample, sequenced in a study of identical twins. Using its own MiXCR run on the 5' RACE reads, TCRdb lists one record per CDR3 protein. The repertoire has a few hundred thousand distinct CDR3 sequences, approximately 10% of them found once; the top ten carry 2.5% to 3.5%. These same data were also listed under a study on yellow fever vaccine responses in identical twins.

What was sequenced was PBMCs. All receptors derive from a woman younger than 35 in good health. The CDR3 runs from the conserved cysteine through the conserved F or W.

j_call v_call cdr3_aa
TRBJ2-7 TRBV29-1 CSVTGTGFTLPTEQYF
TRBJ2-7 TRBV20-1 CSARDRAGGWYEQYF
TRBJ2-1 TRBV29-1 CSVFSSGRNEQFF
TRBJ2-5 TRBV29-1 CSVPTSGRIQETQYF
TRBJ2-3 TRBV5-1 CASSITSSGRGDTQYF
TRBJ2-7 TRBV4-2 CASSLQSRGADEQYF
TRBJ2-5 TRBV20-1 CCARGSRSGRAGETQYF
TRBJ2-3 TRBV7-2 CASSSLAGDRMQYF
TRBJ2-3 TRBV29-1 CSVEGGHGADTQYF
TRBJ2-7 TRBV10-3 CAISEPPPGDEQYF
TRBJ1-2 TRBV5-6 CASSLSTGGVLGSNGYTF
TRBJ1-1 TRBV5-5 CASSFVFPSPTEAFF
TRBJ2-2 TRBV27 CASSPSFGYSTGELFF
TRBJ2-3 TRBV6-5 CASSYKDDLGRQYF
TRBJ2-2 TRBV20-1 CSAKRLADTGELFF
TRBJ1-5 TRBV5-5 CASSQGAHQPQHF
TRBJ2-3 TRBV20-1 CSARTGLVSDTQYF
TRBJ2-7 TRBV7-9 CASMGDEQYF
TRBJ2-7 TRBV10-2 CASRPGLAGASEQYF
TRBJ2-1 TRBV9 CASSVLSGQSTYNEQFF